Shown below are 29 T cell receptor beta chains from a single sample sequenced in a study of a mutant IDH1 vaccine in newly diagnosed glioma. As for time point: week 5, during vaccination. The vaccine gave 300 ug of a 20-mer mutant IDH1 peptide subcutaneously per dose. Measured with immunoSEQ multiplex PCR; TCRdb has only the in-frame clones, and not every one. The table shows tens of thousands of clones, with more than 80% occurring only once. Their target antigens are unknown. The sequencing used PBMCs, collected from a glioma patient whose treatment included an IDH1 peptide vaccine. These receptor sequences come from a man between 18 and 29 years old with glioma.

In its sample, this clone was seen once. V gene TRBV30 combines with J gene TRBJ2-1; D remains unclear. The CDR3 sequence is 13 residues long. CDR1 and CDR2 (germline): GTSNPN, SVGIG (reference sequence). Trimming took off 2 bases at V and 7 bases at J, with 12 bases between the two ends. In DNA, the CDR3 is TGTGCCTGGAGTCGAGAGGCAGGAAATGAGCAGTTCTTC. Translated: CAWSREAGNEQFF.

V and J are TRBV7-9 and TRBJ2-7; 10 bases map to TRBD1. Germline V gives CDR1 SEHNR, CDR2 FQNEAQ (reference sequence). There are 14 residues in the CDR3. Trimming at V came to 5 bases and at J to 5 bases, leaving 6 bases not matched to a gene. CDR3 nucleotide sequence: TGTGCCAGCAGCCTCCGGGACAGGGGCCACGAGCAGTACTTC. Translated, it gives CASSLRDRGHEQYF.

V and J are TRBV25-1 and TRBJ2-3; D gene uncertain. Germline CDR1 MGHDK, CDR2 SYGVNS. The V gene lost 2 bases and the J gene lost 5 bases, with 14 bases spanning the gap. This CDR3 region has 15 residues. In DNA form, the CDR3 reads TGTGCCAGCAGTGAAGTAATCCTAGGTCTAGATACGCAGTATTTT. This encodes CASSEVILGLDTQYF.

The chain is built from TRBV10-2 and TRBJ1-1, with a tentative D call TRBD1 (6 bases). The CDR3 loop spans 16 amino acids. The germline V gene encodes CDR1 WSHSY and CDR2 SAAADI. Trimming stripped 7 bases from V and 4 bases from J, with 22 bases between. This CDR3 reads CASTSTPGQRGTEAFF. CDR3 DNA: TGCGCCAGCACCTCCACCCCTGGACAGCGGGGCACTGAAGCTTTCTTT.

V is TRBV18 and J is TRBJ2-3, with a possible D match to TRBD1 (6 bases). Per germline, CDR1 KGHSH and CDR2 LQKENI. This CDR3 spans 17 amino acids. V was cut by 3 bases and J by 3 bases, with 19 bases left in between. This CDR3 reads CASSPRRLTGLTDTQYF. The CDR3 region has the DNA TGTGCCAGCTCACCGAGACGGCTGACAGGTTTGACAGATACGCAGTATTTT.

The rearrangement uses TRBV9 and TRBJ2-5; TRBD2 matches 7 bases. Germline-derived CDR1 and CDR2 are SGDLS and YYNGEE. J lost 2 bases, V lost 4 bases, and 5 bases had no gene match. This CDR3 comprises 14 residues. The chain's CDR3 is CASSPGTKQETQYF. Written as DNA, the CDR3 is TGTGCCAGCAGCCCTGGGACTAAACAAGAGACCCAGTACTTC.

V usage is TRBV6-6 and J usage is TRBJ1-1; TRBD1 agrees at 7 bases. Germline CDR1 reads MNHNY; CDR2 reads SVGAGI (reference sequence). This CDR3 contains 15 residues. The junction had 6 bases not matched to a gene; V was cut back by 5 bases and J by 0 bases. The CDR3 DNA is TGTGCCAGCAGTCGAAGGGACAGCTTGAACACTGAAGCTTTCTTT. It codes for CASSRRDSLNTEAFF.

The count of this clone is one. The genes are TRBV6-6 and TRBJ1-2; the D gene is possibly TRBD1 (5 bases). CDR1 MNHNY and CDR2 SVGAGI come from the germline V gene (reference sequence). Trimming took off 2 bases at V and 6 bases at J, with 13 bases between the two ends. The CDR3 length is 14 residues. This CDR3 reads CASSYIGASDGYTF. CDR3 nucleotides: TGTGCCAGCAGTTACATAGGGGCGTCGGATGGCTACACCTTC.

The V gene is TRBV6-6, the J gene TRBJ2-7; a weak D match, TRBD1 (5 bases). The germline V gene has CDR1 MNHNY and CDR2 SVGAGI (reference sequence). The CDR3 sequence is 15 residues long. Trimming pared 2 bases from V and 2 bases from J, leaving 13 bases between. This CDR3 is CASSYGVTAAYEQYF. CDR3 nucleotide sequence: TGTGCCAGCAGTTACGGGGTGACAGCAGCCTACGAGCAGTACTTC.

V gene TRBV7-2 combines with J gene TRBJ2-1, with D possibly matching TRBD1 (6 bases). The germline V and J ends were trimmed by 5 bases and 9 bases, with 17 bases remaining between them. The CDR3 extends over 14 amino acids. Looked up from germline, CDR1 is SGHTA and CDR2 is FQGNSA. The CDR3 sequence is CASSQRTASSEQFF. CDR3 nucleotide sequence: TGTGCCAGCAGCCAACGGACAGCAAGCAGTGAGCAGTTCTTC. Full variable domain (missing parts from reference TRBV7-2 and TRBJ2-1): GAGVSQSPSNKVTEKGKDVELRCDPISGHTALYWYRQSLGQGLEFLIYFQGNSAPDKSGLPSDRFSAERTGGSVSTLTIQRTQQEDSAVYLCASSQRTASSEQFFGPGTRLTVL.

This clone was counted once. The chain combines TRBV4-3 with TRBJ2-5; no reliable D call. Germline-derived CDR1 and CDR2 are LGHNA and YSLEER. This CDR3 comprises 12 residues. V gave up 0 bases and J gave up 6 bases, with 5 bases separating them. The CDR3 bases are TGCGCCAGCAGCCAAGATAGCCAGACCCAGTACTTC. Translated, it gives CASSQDSQTQYF.

V usage is TRBV30 and J usage is TRBJ2-5; the D is unclear. Trimming left V 0 bases short and J 5 bases short, with 4 bases between. From germline, CDR1 is GTSNPN and CDR2 SVGIG (reference sequence). The length of the CDR3 is 11 residues. The DNA of the CDR3 is TGTGCCTGGAGTGTTATGGAGACCCAGTACTTC. The encoded protein is CAWSVMETQYF.

This clone turned up a few times. The chain uses TRBV30 and TRBJ1-3; TRBD1 might be the D (5 bases). The CDR3 has 14 residues. CDR1 is GTSNPN, CDR2 SVGIG, per germline (reference sequence). V gave up 5 bases and J gave up 2 bases, with 13 bases separating them. CDR3 residues: CAWVHQGTGNTIYF. The DNA of the CDR3 is TGTGCCTGGGTACACCAGGGAACTGGAAACACCATATATTTT.

V usage is TRBV4-1 and J usage is TRBJ2-3, with a possible D match to TRBD1 (5 bases). The V end was cut by 4 bases, the J end by 0 bases, with 11 bases between. Germline V gives CDR1 MGHRA, CDR2 YSYEKL. CDR3 length: 15 amino acids. CDR3 nucleotide sequence: TGCGCCAGCAGCCGGACACCATCTAGCACAGATACGCAGTATTTT. Translation gives CASSRTPSSTDTQYF.

This chain connects TRBV6-5 to TRBJ2-1, with 8 bases matching TRBD1. CDR3 size: 13 residues. Trimming removed 8 bases from V and 7 bases from J; junction bases left unmatched: 7. Germline V gene data show CDR1 as MNHEY and CDR2 as SVGAGI. The DNA for the CDR3 is TGTGCCAGCGGGCAGGGGGCGGTTAATGAGCAGTTCTTC. Translation: CASGQGAVNEQFF.

There are a few counts of this clone. The gene calls are TRBV6-5 and TRBJ2-6; D is tentatively TRBD1 or TRBD2 (5 bases each). Deletions cut 0 bases from V and 3 bases from J, with 9 bases between. The CDR3 runs to 16 residues. Looked up from germline, CDR1 is MNHEY and CDR2 is SVGAGI. CDR3 DNA: TGTGCCAGCAGTTACTCGGGGGAAGGTGGGGCCAACGTCCTGACTTTC. Residues: CASSYSGEGGANVLTF.

The rearrangement links TRBV4-2 to TRBJ1-1; 7 bases line up with TRBD1. The V gene's germline CDR1 is LGHNA and CDR2 YNFKEQ. This CDR3 is 15 amino acids long. Trimming took 6 bases from V and 5 from J; bases not matched to a gene: 12. For the CDR3, the DNA is TGTGCCAGCAGGCATAGACCGAGGGGGCATACTGAAGCTTTCTTT. Translation gives CASRHRPRGHTEAFF.

The gene calls are TRBV29-1 and TRBJ2-7; 7 bases line up with TRBD1. The germline V gene encodes CDR1 SQVTM and CDR2 ANQGSEA. J gave up 1 base and V 4 bases, and 1 base lay outside the gene matches. The CDR3 sequence is 12 residues long. Written as DNA, the CDR3 is TGCAGCGTTGCAGGGGGATCCTACGAGCAGTACTTC. Amino acid sequence: CSVAGGSYEQYF.

This chain uses TRBV4-1 with TRBJ1-5; D possibly corresponds to TRBD1 (5 bases). The CDR3 contains 15 residues. The V and J ends lost 3 bases and 4 bases respectively, with 13 bases between them. Germline CDR1 and CDR2: MGHRA and YSYEKL. The CDR3 region is CASSQGERGNQPQHF. DNA of the CDR3: TGCGCCAGCAGCCAGGGAGAAAGGGGAAATCAGCCCCAGCATTTT.

The chain has TRBV29-1 and TRBJ1-1, with a possible D match to TRBD1 (6 bases). Trimming left V 4 bases short and J 10 bases short, with 22 bases between. The CDR3 loop spans 14 amino acids. Germline V gene sequence: CDR1 SQVTM, CDR2 ANQGSEA. CDR3 DNA sequence: TGCAGCGTTGGCTCCCCAAGCGACAGGCTGGGAGCTTTCTTT. It is translated as CSVGSPSDRLGAFF.

The chain is built from TRBV4-1 and TRBJ2-7; the match to TRBD1 covers 7 bases. CDR3 length equals 14 residues. V shed 2 bases and J 4 bases; nucleotides not matched to a gene: 5. Germline CDR1 is MGHRA and CDR2 is YSYEKL. In DNA, the CDR3 is TGCGCCAGCAGCCAACCGGGACAGCAATACGAGCAGTACTTC. Translating it yields CASSQPGQQYEQYF.

This clone has only a few counts. The chain couples TRBV12-5 to TRBJ1-1, with no clear D. Trimming stripped 4 bases from V and 0 bases from J, with 9 bases between. The CDR3 spans 14 residues. CDR1 and CDR2 from the germline V gene are LGHNT and FRNRAP. CDR3 in DNA: TGTGCTAGTGGTTCGGGAGTCATGAACACTGAAGCTTTCTTT. It specifies CASGSGVMNTEAFF.

CDR3 loop: CASSSTGGAGVSPLHF. The CDR3 coding sequence is TGCGCCAGCAGCTCAACAGGGGGCGCCGGGGTTTCACCCCTCCACTTT. The gene calls are TRBV5-1 and TRBJ1-6; TRBD1 aligns across 9 bases. This CDR3 is 16 amino acids long. Losses at the gene ends were 3 bases for V and 9 bases for J; bases not matched to a gene: 10. The germline V gene has CDR1 SGHRS and CDR2 YFSETQ.

The CDR3 nucleotides are TGTGCCAGTAGTAGCCGGGAGTTCGTGGAGACCCAGTACTTC. It is translated as CASSSREFVETQYF. The rearrangement joins TRBV19 to TRBJ2-5; a weak D match, TRBD2 (6 bases). This CDR3 has 14 amino acids. Trimming left V 4 bases short and J 5 bases short, with 14 bases between. Germline assignment: CDR1 LNHDA and CDR2 SQIVND (reference sequence).

V usage is TRBV5-1 and J usage is TRBJ2-5, with unresolved D. V dropped 0 bases and J dropped 4 bases, with 7 bases sitting between them. The CDR3 consists of 13 residues. The V gene's germline CDR1 is SGHRS and CDR2 YFSETQ. CDR3 DNA sequence: TGCGCCAGCAGCTTGGGTCAAACAGAGACCCAGTACTTC. Its translation: CASSLGQTETQYF. The full variable domain, rest sourced from reference TRBV5-1 and TRBJ2-5, is KAGVTQTPRYLIKTRGQQVTLSCSPISGHRSVSWYQQTPGQGLQFLFEYFSETQRNKGNFPGRFSGRQFSNSRSEMNVSTLELGDSALYLCASSLGQTETQYFGPGTRLLVL.

The gene calls are TRBV7-6 and TRBJ1-1; D not certain. From germline, CDR1 is SGHVS and CDR2 FNYEAQ. The CDR3 contains 14 residues. The V gene lost 5 bases and the J gene lost 1 base, with 11 bases spanning the gap. The CDR3 coding sequence is TGTGCCAGCAGCCCCGGACGTACGAACACTGAAGCTTTCTTT. Its protein product is CASSPGRTNTEAFF.

V and J are TRBV4-2 and TRBJ2-2; 10 bases match TRBD2. CDR3 length: 17 residues. Germline CDR1 reads LGHNA; CDR2 reads YNFKEQ. The trim removed 1 base at V and 3 bases at J, leaving 5 bases unmatched. This chain's CDR3 is CASSQGGLARDTGELFF. Written as DNA, the CDR3 is TGTGCCAGCAGCCAAGGGGGACTAGCGAGAGACACCGGGGAGCTGTTTTTT.

V usage is TRBV27 and J usage is TRBJ2-2, with TRBD2 as a possible D gene (6 bases). V was cut by 3 bases and J by 5 bases, with 19 bases left in between. The CDR3 is made up of 17 amino acids. From germline, CDR1 is MNHEY and CDR2 SMNVEV (reference sequence). The CDR3 DNA reads as TGTGCCAGCAGTTTGAGTTCTGGTCTCGGGAGAACCGGGGAGCTGTTTTTT. It codes for CASSLSSGLGRTGELFF.

The gene calls are TRBV6-1 and TRBJ1-1; 7 bases align to TRBD1. The V gene end was trimmed by 3 bases and the J gene end by 0 bases; junction bases not matched to a gene: 4. Germline CDR1 is MNHNS and CDR2 is SASEGT. The CDR3 sequence is 15 residues long. This chain's CDR3 is CASSETDRMNTEAFF. CDR3 DNA: TGTGCCAGCAGTGAGACGGACAGGATGAACACTGAAGCTTTCTTT.